Shown below are 21 T cell receptor beta chains from a single sample sequenced in a study of fetal regulatory T cell absence and autoimmunity. Clones were read by immunoSEQ multiplex PCR, and TCRdb kept only the in-frame ones, dropping some. Among just over 45,000 clones listed, 70% to 85% were seen once. The specimen sequenced was cord blood. The receptor set was obtained from a newborn boy with IPEX syndrome.

DNA of the CDR3: TGTGCCAGCGGGACAGAAAATTCACCCCTCCACTTT. Protein product: CASGTENSPLHF. V usage is TRBV7-8 and J usage is TRBJ1-6; TRBD1 matches at 7 bases. The length of the CDR3 is 12 residues. Germline CDR1 reads SGHVS; CDR2 reads FQNEAQ. V shed 8 bases, J shed 7 bases, and the junction held 2 bases outside the gene matches.

This chain uses TRBV5-5 with TRBJ1-2, with D tentatively TRBD1 (5 bases). Deletions cut 4 bases from V and 0 bases from J, with 13 bases between. The CDR3 loop spans 15 amino acids. CDR1 is SGHKS and CDR2 is YYEKEE in the germline V gene (reference sequence). The CDR3 protein is CASSLVAGSNYGYTF. Here the CDR3 DNA reads TGTGCCAGCAGCCTTGTAGCAGGGTCTAACTATGGCTACACCTTC.

The J gene is TRBJ2-7, the V gene TRBV28, with D possibly being TRBD1 or TRBD2 (5 bases each). Germline CDR1 reads MDHEN; CDR2 reads SYDVKM. V dropped 4 bases and J dropped 8 bases, with 33 bases sitting between them. The length of the CDR3 is 19 residues. The CDR3 bases are TGTGCCAGCAGTTCCATAGTACTTAGGACGGGACCACTACAGCGTCAGCAGTACTTC. It translates to CASSSIVLRTGPLQRQQYF.

This clone has only one observation. The rearrangement joins TRBV6-5 to TRBJ2-3, with 8 bases lining up with TRBD2. The CDR3 spans 15 residues. Germline V gene lookup returns CDR1 MNHEY and CDR2 SVGAGI. Trimming cost V 5 bases and J 2 bases; bases outside gene matches: 6. The CDR3 loop reads CASSGRGGTTDTQYF. CDR3 nucleotide sequence: TGTGCCAGCAGTGGTCGGGGGGGGACCACAGATACGCAGTATTTT.

The chain joins TRBV6-5 to TRBJ2-7; no clear D gene. The germline V gene encodes CDR1 MNHEY and CDR2 SVGAGI. V was shortened by 2 bases and J by 4 bases, with 9 bases between the two germline ends. This CDR3 is built from 13 residues. The CDR3 protein is CASSYDSRYEQYF. Written as DNA, the CDR3 is TGTGCCAGCAGTTACGATTCACGGTACGAGCAGTACTTC.

The rearrangement links TRBV25-1 to TRBJ2-1; 7 nucleotides line up with TRBD1. The germline V gene has CDR1 MGHDK and CDR2 SYGVNS. Trimming at V came to 4 bases and at J to 3 bases, leaving 3 bases not matched to a gene. The CDR3 contains 14 residues. In DNA form, the CDR3 reads TGTGCCAGCAGTGGCACAGGGGTCTACAATGAGCAGTTCTTC. Translation: CASSGTGVYNEQFF.

Comment on this clone: At one of its ends the junction is not consistent with the germline gene, which may arise from a read error. The same CDR3 is also encoded by other DNA sequences in this sample. This CDR3 is CASSRGTSGSYEQYF. The CDR3 DNA follows: TGTGCCAGCAGCCGAGGGACTAGCGGCTCCTACGAGCAGTACTTT. The J gene is TRBJ2-7, the V gene TRBV13; TRBD2 matches at 11 bases. This CDR3 is built from 15 residues. CDR1 and CDR2 from the germline V gene are PRHDT and FYEKMQ (reference sequence).

This chain connects TRBV19 to TRBJ1-3, with D unresolved. V lost 3 bases to trimming and J lost 0 bases, with 9 bases between them. The CDR3 runs to 15 residues. The V gene's germline CDR1 is LNHDA and CDR2 SQIVND (reference sequence). The CDR3 here is CASSITPDSGNTIYF. CDR3 DNA sequence: TGTGCCAGTAGTATCACGCCAGACTCTGGAAACACCATATATTTT.

V gene TRBV13 combines with J gene TRBJ1-2, with D hard to call. There are 13 residues in the CDR3. Trimming pared 0 bases from V and 2 bases from J, leaving 4 bases between. Germline V gives CDR1 PRHDT, CDR2 FYEKMQ (reference sequence). CDR3 DNA: TGTGCCAGCAGCTTAGGGGGCAACTATGGCTACACCTTC. It yields the protein CASSLGGNYGYTF.

This chain uses TRBV5-6 with TRBJ1-1; 7 bases map to TRBD1. CDR3 length equals 16 residues. The V gene's germline CDR1 is SGHDT and CDR2 YYEEEE. V was pared by 1 base and J by 0 bases, with 6 bases of the junction left unmatched. CDR3 amino acids: CASSLLRQGLNTEAFF. In DNA, the CDR3 is TGTGCCAGCAGCTTGCTCCGACAGGGCCTGAACACTGAAGCTTTCTTT.

This clone was found a few times. The V and J genes are TRBV5-4 and TRBJ1-2; 9 nucleotides line up with TRBD1. The junction had 7 bases not matched to a gene; V was cut back by 6 bases and J by 4 bases. The CDR3 runs to 14 residues. Looked up from germline, CDR1 is SGHNT and CDR2 is YYREEE (reference sequence). CDR3 loop: CASTTGGRGYGYTF. Here the CDR3 DNA reads TGTGCCAGCACCACAGGGGGCCGGGGCTATGGCTACACCTTC.

V usage is TRBV11-3 and J usage is TRBJ2-7; D not certain. V lost 5 bases to trimming and J lost 1 base, with 3 bases between them. From germline, CDR1 is SGHNT and CDR2 YENEEA. The CDR3 contains 11 residues. The CDR3, as DNA: TGTGCCAGCAGCGGATCCTACGAGCAGTACTTC. Protein sequence: CASSGSYEQYF.

V and J are TRBV2 and TRBJ2-7; D is perhaps TRBD1 (6 bases). Germline CDR1 and CDR2: SNHLY and FYNNEI. Trimming cost V 4 bases and J 0 bases, with 10 bases left between them. This CDR3 comprises 14 residues. The CDR3 coding sequence is TGTGCCAGCAGTGGGACAGCCAGCTCCTACGAGCAGTACTTC. It is translated as CASSGTASSYEQYF.

The J gene is TRBJ2-7, the V gene TRBV15, with 9 bases that match TRBD1. CDR3 length equals 15 residues. CDR1 LNHNV and CDR2 YYDKDF come from the germline V gene (reference sequence). V trimming: 2 bases; J trimming: 2 bases; junction bases outside the gene matches: 4. CDR3 nucleotides: TGTGCCACCAGCAGATCCGGGACAGGGACCTACGAGCAGTACTTC. It specifies CATSRSGTGTYEQYF.

This clone was seen a single time. The chain joins TRBV7-9 to TRBJ1-4; D is ambiguous. The CDR3 runs to 17 residues. Germline values: CDR1 SEHNR, CDR2 FQNEAQ (reference sequence). Trimming took 1 base from V and 0 from J, leaving 12 bases between them. This chain's CDR3 is CASSLGVGTATNEKLFF. DNA of the CDR3: TGTGCCAGCAGCTTAGGGGTGGGTACGGCAACTAATGAAAAACTGTTTTTT.

V usage is TRBV4-1 and J usage is TRBJ2-1; D gene uncertain. The CDR3 contains 16 residues. Per the germline V gene, CDR1 is MGHRA and CDR2 is YSYEKL. V was pared by 4 bases and J by 5 bases, with 18 bases between. The CDR3 region is CASSRGWQLLNNEQFF. Written as DNA, the CDR3 is TGCGCCAGCAGCCGGGGTTGGCAGCTCCTTAACAATGAGCAGTTCTTC.

Only one count was recorded for this clone. The chain is built from TRBV19 and TRBJ1-2; TRBD1 aligns across 7 bases. Unmatched junction bases numbered 9, after V lost 6 bases and J lost 5 bases. Germline lookup yields CDR1 LNHDA and CDR2 SQIVND (reference sequence). This CDR3 region has 14 residues. The CDR3 here is CASSPYDRVYGYTF. The DNA for the CDR3 is TGTGCCAGTAGCCCCTATGACAGGGTGTATGGCTACACCTTC.

The chain recombines TRBV15 with TRBJ2-6; either TRBD1 or TRBD2 may supply D (5 bases each). Trimming stripped 0 bases from V and 0 bases from J, with 9 bases between. Per the germline V gene, CDR1 is LNHNV and CDR2 is YYDKDF (reference sequence). The CDR3 is 17 residues long. CDR3 coding DNA: TGTGCCACCAGCAGAGATTATGGGGGCTCTGGGGCCAACGTCCTGACTTTC. It translates to CATSRDYGGSGANVLTF.

The chain links TRBV10-3 to TRBJ1-1; a possible D gene is TRBD1 (5 bases). V was pared by 10 bases and J by 4 bases, with 13 bases between. Germline CDR1 is ENHRY and CDR2 is SYGVKD. This CDR3 contains 12 residues. CDR3 sequence: CATQAGTTEAFF. CDR3 nucleotide sequence: TGTGCCACCCAAGCGGGGACCACTGAAGCTTTCTTT.

The chain links TRBV18 to TRBJ2-7; 11 bases map to TRBD2. In germline, CDR1 is KGHSH, CDR2 LQKENI. The CDR3 runs to 16 residues. The V and J ends lost 5 bases and 2 bases, in that order; junction bases with no gene match: 8. In nucleotides, the CDR3 is TGTGCCAGCTCAGGGACTAGCGGTTCTAAACCCTACGAGCAGTACTTC. This encodes CASSGTSGSKPYEQYF.

The chain is built from TRBV12-5 and TRBJ1-1; D uncertain. In germline, CDR1 is LGHNT, CDR2 FRNRAP. V was clipped by 0 bases and J by 0 bases, with 2 bases between them. The CDR3 runs to 13 residues. As DNA, the CDR3 is TGTGCTAGTGGTTTGGTTCTGAACACTGAAGCTTTCTTT. It codes for CASGLVLNTEAFF.